This entry describes one T cell receptor (beta chain). Clones were sequenced by immunoSEQ multiplex PCR, and TCRdb holds only the in-frame ones, with some missing. The table records roughly 290,000 clones, about four fifths of them present only once. The data were taken from a study of blood T cell repertoires in COVID-19. This CDR3 has 14 residues. Trimming cost V 2 bases and J 10 bases, with 12 bases left between them. Germline V lookup: CDR1 LGHDT, CDR2 YNNKEL (reference sequence). Sequencing was done on a sample of peripheral blood. J is TRBJ1-6 and V is TRBV3-1 (or the pseudogene TRBV3-2); tentative D call: TRBD1 (5 bases). The source of this sequence is a person in their 70s with COVID-19, enrolled during active disease. The CDR3 region is CASSQREGRSPLHF. The CDR3 DNA sequence: TGTGCCAGCAGCCAACGGGAGGGGCGATCACCCCTCCACTTT.